The clone carrying this TCR beta chain was recorded a few times. Its antigen is as yet unknown. This sample was taken from a study of pediatric ulcerative colitis. Study-level points and caveats: A couple of rectal clonotypes were found only in ulcerative colitis patients, all of them. A couple of patients' blood samples yielded substantially fewer templates.

TCRdb's table, derived via immunoSEQ multiplex PCR, lists solely in-frame clones and lacks some. The sample shows 59,000 or so clones, about three quarters of them seen only once. The CDR3 has 14 residues. Germline CDR1 is MNHNS and CDR2 is SASEGT. The ends lost 6 bases at V and 2 bases at J; junction bases unmatched: 4. Sequencing was carried out using blood. This chain uses TRBV6-1 with TRBJ1-2; 9 bases fit TRBD1. This sequence was found in a boy aged 5-17 years with moderate ulcerative colitis. The CDR3 loop is CASRDRGTNYGYTF. In nucleotides, the CDR3 is TGTGCCAGCAGGGACAGGGGCACAAACTATGGCTACACCTTC.